A selection of T cell receptor beta chains follows, all from one sample in a study of cytomegalovirus exposure and HLA in healthy donors. Generated by immunoSEQ multiplex PCR, the TCRdb table keeps only in-frame clones and is missing some. In the table there are 160,000 or so clones, about 80% of which are singletons. Material for sequencing was PBMCs. The receptors originated from a man between 60 and 75 years old in good health and CMV-seronegative. CDR3s leave out the opening cysteine and the closing phenylalanine or tryptophan.

cdr3_aa,v_call,j_call
SVESQGSGTEAF,TRBV29-1,TRBJ1-1
ASSVDPAGAQETQY,TRBV9,TRBJ2-5
ASSPQGASEKLF,TRBV7-2,TRBJ1-4
SVGDRAIGTGELF,TRBV29-1,TRBJ2-2
ASSAPTGGYQPQH,TRBV28,TRBJ1-5
AISGGPGNTIY,TRBV10-3,TRBJ1-3
ASSLVAGSSYEQY,TRBV5-1,TRBJ2-7
ASSLRAQGRNTEAF,TRBV5-1,TRBJ1-1
ASGRGSGEKLF,TRBV2,TRBJ1-4
ASSYPGTSGAGISNEQF,TRBV7-3,TRBJ2-1
ASSRGQGGKTQY,TRBV6-5,TRBJ2-5
ASSSDRAKTQY,TRBV7-2,TRBJ2-5
AWSLNPRGEQY,TRBV30,TRBJ2-7
ASSPTGFAGELF,TRBV14,TRBJ2-2
ASSQRASYNEQF,TRBV14,TRBJ2-1
ASTDMGGKNTGELF,TRBV6-6,TRBJ2-2
ASSEALAGGGIGGEQF,TRBV25-1,TRBJ2-1
ASSLSTSGGTDTQY,TRBV7-8,TRBJ2-3
ASSAPQGARTSGSYEQY,TRBV5-4,TRBJ2-7
ASSPRTGAYEQY,TRBV27,TRBJ2-7
ASSQDTSPSGELL,TRBV14,TRBJ2-2
ASRATGTGSGNEQF,TRBV4-1,TRBJ2-1
ASSRQAKGDEQY,TRBV18,-
ASTSEGRATNEQF,TRBV2,TRBJ2-1
ASSYSDRGKYTEAF,TRBV6-6,TRBJ1-1
ASSLGGGNEQF,TRBV27,TRBJ2-1
ASSRGQGLAAF,TRBV19,TRBJ1-1
ATSEGRQGIHEQY,TRBV15,TRBJ2-7
SVEPWVPGTGDTLQETQY,TRBV29-1,TRBJ2-5